What follows is one T cell receptor beta chain and its context. The antigen is not known. This CDR3 comprises 14 residues. The J segment lost 4 bases and the V segment lost 3 bases, leaving 3 bases of the junction unmatched. Germline V gene data show CDR1 as SGHRS and CDR2 as YFSETQ. The data stem from a study of OX40 agonist ivuxolimab in advanced cancers. Clones were read by immunoSEQ multiplex PCR, and TCRdb kept only the in-frame ones, dropping some. This repertoire shows some 59,000 clones, roughly 87% found once; its top ten account for 16%. Study observations and caveats: More expanded clones were seen, on average, in CD8+ T cells than in CD4+.

The genes are TRBV5-1 and TRBJ1-4; 7 nucleotides line up with TRBD1. The specimen was CD4+ or CD8+ T cells sorted from blood, collected in a trial of the OX40 agonist ivuxolimab. This TCR came from an adult with an advanced solid tumor such as melanoma, head and neck, liver or kidney cancer. The CDR3 region is CASSSGGGNEKLFF. CDR3 bases: TGCGCCAGCAGCTCAGGGGGAGGTAATGAAAAACTGTTTTTT. The entire variable domain, with the rest obtained from reference TRBV5-1 and TRBJ1-4, is as follows: KAGVTQTPRYLIKTRGQQVTLSCSPISGHRSVSWYQQTPGQGLQFLFEYFSETQRNKGNFPGRFSGRQFSNSRSEMNVSTLELGDSALYLCASSSGGGNEKLFFGSGTQLSVL.